This entry features one T cell receptor beta chain sequence. What it recognizes is unknown. These data come from a study of long-term antiretroviral therapy in people with HIV. From germline, CDR1 is PRHDT and CDR2 FYEKMQ (reference sequence). The CDR3 covers 16 residues. Trimming took 6 bases from V and 8 from J; bases not matched to a gene: 13. Study findings and constraints: CDR3 lengths in HIV samples spanned a narrower range than controls. In samples taken after ART, diversity increased but remained below transplant donor control levels.

PBMC samples from each donor numbered at least one pre-ART and at least two post-ART. Every specimen held between about 0.9-10 million cryopreserved PBMC. These were thawed and washed before DNA extraction. The libraries were made with immunoSEQ v3.0 at survey level. Sequencing used immunoSEQ multiplex PCR; TCRdb keeps in-frame clones, though not all of them. The repertoire holds almost 35,000 clones, with 85% to 95% as singletons. The TCR originated in a woman in her fifties or sixties with HIV. The material sequenced was unsorted PBMCs, taken 5.1 years after starting antiretroviral therapy. This chain links TRBV13 with TRBJ1-4; TRBD1 aligns across 9 bases. The chain's CDR3 is CASSKNPDRGSEKLFF. As DNA, the CDR3 is TGTGCCAGCAGTAAGAACCCCGACAGGGGGTCCGAAAAACTGTTTTTT.